These T cell receptor beta chains were read from a single sample in a study of shared clonotypes between healthy human individuals. The protocol was immunoSEQ multiplex PCR, while the TCRdb copy is restricted to in-frame clones and leaves out a portion. The repertoire holds around 1,900,000 clones, about 93% seen once, with roughly 1.7% in the top ten. Input material: naive CD8+ T cells from PBMCs. The receptor source for this set is a young man in good health. Some clones in this sample may be carry-over from other donors' samples. Each CDR3 is given with its conserved first and last residue. The order of the fields is CDR3 protein, V gene.

cdr3_aa: CASRSPGQSTDTQYF; v_call: TRBV28
cdr3_aa: CASSYYPGELFF; v_call: TRBV6-5
cdr3_aa: CASSSPLAPGGAYEQYF; v_call: TRBV28
cdr3_aa: CASSPISNQPQHF; v_call: TRBV28
cdr3_aa: CASSIAYNEQFF; v_call: TRBV28
cdr3_aa: CASSDVENQPQHF; v_call: TRBV2
cdr3_aa: CASRRTGTETDTQYF; v_call: TRBV7-9
cdr3_aa: CASSPQGLDYYEQYF; v_call: TRBV27
cdr3_aa: CASSLAPGGYQETQYF; v_call: TRBV7-7
cdr3_aa: CASSFYRGNEKLFF; v_call: TRBV5-8
cdr3_aa: CASKWGSGPIRDEQYF; v_call: TRBV27
cdr3_aa: CASSQTGAAQFF; v_call: TRBV5-6
cdr3_aa: CASSAGTKETQYF; v_call: TRBV25-1
cdr3_aa: CASSVATGGPQFF; v_call: TRBV9
cdr3_aa: CASSGFTGQGASDYGYTF; v_call: TRBV7-9
cdr3_aa: CATSKWGSYTQYF; v_call: TRBV5-6
cdr3_aa: CASSHRDDYEQYF; v_call: TRBV5-8
cdr3_aa: CASSQGISGTGELFF; v_call: TRBV5-6
cdr3_aa: CASSEAHFSAF; v_call: TRBV6-1
cdr3_aa: CASNLRDDEQFF; v_call: TRBV27
cdr3_aa: CASSLEASGSWYEQYF; v_call: TRBV7-9
cdr3_aa: CASSPGLAGILYEQYF; v_call: TRBV7-6
cdr3_aa: CASSGDRVSGNTIYF; v_call: TRBV9
cdr3_aa: CASRPGLAAYNEQFF; v_call: TRBV19
cdr3_aa: CASSQGPGTGSSYEQYF; v_call: TRBV4-1
cdr3_aa: CASSLAPSSYNEQFF; v_call: TRBV7-7
cdr3_aa: CASRQLAGRGNEQFF; v_call: TRBV2
cdr3_aa: CASSQDLHGYEQYF; v_call: TRBV6-6
cdr3_aa: CASSQHRGARIGTGELFF; v_call: TRBV5-1
cdr3_aa: CASSYSRGTGYNEQFF; v_call: TRBV5-6
cdr3_aa: CASRIAGGPYEQYF; v_call: TRBV5-4
cdr3_aa: CASSRAGYVYEQYF; v_call: TRBV7-8
cdr3_aa: CASSLGTEAFF; v_call: TRBV7-9
cdr3_aa: CASSPPITYEQYF; v_call: TRBV18
cdr3_aa: CASSLQGEAGGIYEQYF; v_call: TRBV7-2
cdr3_aa: CASSLVSGNEQFF; v_call: TRBV5-6
cdr3_aa: CASSVEDRDIEEQYF; v_call: TRBV9
cdr3_aa: CASAVHVLYNEQFF; v_call: TRBV2
cdr3_aa: CASSGSLAAEAFF; v_call: TRBV19
cdr3_aa: CASSSGNGYEQYF; v_call: TRBV19
cdr3_aa: CASSLLGGEQFF; v_call: TRBV27
cdr3_aa: CASSPREGPNTGELFF; v_call: TRBV18
cdr3_aa: CASSRDRASGYTF; v_call: TRBV27
cdr3_aa: CASSRRDSSYNEQFF; v_call: TRBV28
cdr3_aa: CASGEIFKGGGNQPQHF; v_call: TRBV27
cdr3_aa: CASSLGGYGNTIYF; v_call: TRBV27
cdr3_aa: CASRPSTSGASQYF; v_call: TRBV28
cdr3_aa: CASEERPGQLYGYTF; v_call: TRBV2
cdr3_aa: CASSTRDTNTGELFF; v_call: TRBV6-1
cdr3_aa: CASSLLAANTGELFF; v_call: TRBV27